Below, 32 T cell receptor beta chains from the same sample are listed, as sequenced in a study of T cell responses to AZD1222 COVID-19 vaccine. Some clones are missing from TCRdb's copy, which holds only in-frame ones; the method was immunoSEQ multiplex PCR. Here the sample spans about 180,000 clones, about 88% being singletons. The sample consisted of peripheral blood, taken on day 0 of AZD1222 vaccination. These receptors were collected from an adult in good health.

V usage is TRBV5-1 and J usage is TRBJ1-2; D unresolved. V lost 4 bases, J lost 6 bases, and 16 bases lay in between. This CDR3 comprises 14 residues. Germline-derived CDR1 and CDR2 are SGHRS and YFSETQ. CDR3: CASSPDFKHDGYTF. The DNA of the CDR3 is TGCGCCAGCAGCCCGGACTTCAAACACGATGGCTACACCTTC.

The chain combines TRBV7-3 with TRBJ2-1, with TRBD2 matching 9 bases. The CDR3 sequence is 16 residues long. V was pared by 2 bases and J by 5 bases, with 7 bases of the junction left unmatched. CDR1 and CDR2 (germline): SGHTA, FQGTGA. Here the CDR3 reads CASSLGLAGYNNEQFF. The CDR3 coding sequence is TGTGCCAGCAGCTTAGGCCTAGCGGGGTATAACAATGAGCAGTTCTTC. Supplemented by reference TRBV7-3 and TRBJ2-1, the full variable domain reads GAGVSQTPSNKVTEKGKYVELRCDPISGHTALYWYRQSLGQGPEFLIYFQGTGAADDSGLPNDRFFAVRPEGSVSTLKIQRTERGDSAVYLCASSLGLAGYNNEQFFGPGTRLTVL.

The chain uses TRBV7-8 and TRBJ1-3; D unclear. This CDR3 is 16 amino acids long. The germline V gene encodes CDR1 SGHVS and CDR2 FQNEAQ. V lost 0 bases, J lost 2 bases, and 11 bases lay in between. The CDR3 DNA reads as TGTGCCAGCAGCTTAGCTGCCAGACTGACTGGAAACACCATATATTTT. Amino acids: CASSLAARLTGNTIYF. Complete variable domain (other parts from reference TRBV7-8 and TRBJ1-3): GAGVSQSPRYKVAKRGQDVALRCDPISGHVSLFWYQQALGQGPEFLTYFQNEAQLDKSGLPSDRFFAERPEGSVSTLKIQRTQQEDSAVYLCASSLAARLTGNTIYFGEGSWLTVV.

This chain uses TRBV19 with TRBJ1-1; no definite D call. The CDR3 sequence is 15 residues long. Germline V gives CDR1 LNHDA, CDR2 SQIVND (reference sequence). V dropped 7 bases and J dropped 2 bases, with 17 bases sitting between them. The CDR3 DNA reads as TGTGCCAGTACCCTGGGTTGGAACCCAAACACTGAAGCTTTCTTT. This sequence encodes CASTLGWNPNTEAFF.

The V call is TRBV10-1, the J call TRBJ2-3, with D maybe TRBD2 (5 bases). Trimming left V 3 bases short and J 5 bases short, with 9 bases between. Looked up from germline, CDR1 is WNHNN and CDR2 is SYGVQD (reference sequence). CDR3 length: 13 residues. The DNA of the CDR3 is TGCGCCAGCAGTGACGCCCGGGGAGATACGCAGTATTTT. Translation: CASSDARGDTQYF.

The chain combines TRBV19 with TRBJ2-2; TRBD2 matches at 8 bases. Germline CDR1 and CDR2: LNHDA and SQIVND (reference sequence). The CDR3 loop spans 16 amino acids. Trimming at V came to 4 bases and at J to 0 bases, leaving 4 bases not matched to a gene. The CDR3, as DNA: TGTGCCAGTAGTACCCTCGGGGGGGCGAACACCGGGGAGCTGTTTTTT. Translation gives CASSTLGGANTGELFF.

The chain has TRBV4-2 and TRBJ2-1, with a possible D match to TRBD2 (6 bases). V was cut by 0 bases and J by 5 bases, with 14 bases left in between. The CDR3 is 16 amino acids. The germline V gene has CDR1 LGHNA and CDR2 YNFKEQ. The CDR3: CASSQDLGGSNNEQFF. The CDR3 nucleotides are TGTGCCAGCAGCCAAGATTTGGGGGGTTCCAACAATGAGCAGTTCTTC.

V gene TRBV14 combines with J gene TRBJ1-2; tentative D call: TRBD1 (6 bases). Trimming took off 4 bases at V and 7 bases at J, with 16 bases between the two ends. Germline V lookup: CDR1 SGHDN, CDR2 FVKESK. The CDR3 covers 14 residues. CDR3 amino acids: CASSLSQGPTGYTF. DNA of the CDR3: TGTGCCAGCAGCCTCTCACAGGGCCCCACTGGCTACACCTTC.

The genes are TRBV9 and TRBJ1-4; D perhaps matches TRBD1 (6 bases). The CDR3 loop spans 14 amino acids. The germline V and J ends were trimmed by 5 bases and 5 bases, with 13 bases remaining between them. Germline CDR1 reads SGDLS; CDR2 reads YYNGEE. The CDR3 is CASSVDSRNEKLFF. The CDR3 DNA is TGTGCCAGCAGTGTGGACAGCCGAAATGAAAAACTGTTTTTT.

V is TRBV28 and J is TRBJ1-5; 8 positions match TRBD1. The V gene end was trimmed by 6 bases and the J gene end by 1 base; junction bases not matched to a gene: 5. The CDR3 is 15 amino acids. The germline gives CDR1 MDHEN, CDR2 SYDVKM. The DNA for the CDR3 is TGTGCCAGCAGACGGCAGGGGGCGAGCAATCAGCCCCAGCATTTT. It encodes CASRRQGASNQPQHF.

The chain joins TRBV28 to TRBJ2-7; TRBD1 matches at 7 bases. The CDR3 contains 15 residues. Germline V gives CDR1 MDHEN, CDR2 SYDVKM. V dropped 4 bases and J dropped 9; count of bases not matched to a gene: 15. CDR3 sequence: CASSSATGIVLVQYF. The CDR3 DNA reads TGTGCCAGCAGTTCAGCGACAGGGATCGTATTAGTGCAGTACTTC.

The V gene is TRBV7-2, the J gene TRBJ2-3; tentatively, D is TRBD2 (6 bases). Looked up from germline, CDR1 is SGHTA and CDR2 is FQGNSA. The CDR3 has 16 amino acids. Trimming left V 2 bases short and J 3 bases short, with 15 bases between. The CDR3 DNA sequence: TGTGCCAGCAGCTTACTCGCGGGTGGGGGGACAGATACGCAGTATTTT. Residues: CASSLLAGGGTDTQYF.

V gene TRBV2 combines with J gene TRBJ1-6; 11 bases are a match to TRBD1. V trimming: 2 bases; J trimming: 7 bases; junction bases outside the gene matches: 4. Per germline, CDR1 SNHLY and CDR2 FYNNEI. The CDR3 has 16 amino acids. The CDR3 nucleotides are TGTGCCAGCAGTGAACGGACAGGGGGCAGGAATTCACCCCTCCACTTT. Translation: CASSERTGGRNSPLHF.

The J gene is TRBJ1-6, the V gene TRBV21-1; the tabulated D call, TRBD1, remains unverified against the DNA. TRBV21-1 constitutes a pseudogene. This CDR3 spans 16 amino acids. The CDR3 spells CASSRIQGVRNSPLHF. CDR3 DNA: TGTGCCAGCAGCAGAATACAGGGGGTACGGAATTCACCCCTCCACTTT.

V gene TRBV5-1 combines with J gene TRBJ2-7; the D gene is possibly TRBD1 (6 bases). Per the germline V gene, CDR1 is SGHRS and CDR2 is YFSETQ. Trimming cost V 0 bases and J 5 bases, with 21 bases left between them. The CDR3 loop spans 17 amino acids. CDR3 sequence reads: CASSLEWSGVGKNEQYF. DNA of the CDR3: TGCGCCAGCAGCTTGGAGTGGTCAGGGGTGGGAAAAAACGAGCAGTACTTC.

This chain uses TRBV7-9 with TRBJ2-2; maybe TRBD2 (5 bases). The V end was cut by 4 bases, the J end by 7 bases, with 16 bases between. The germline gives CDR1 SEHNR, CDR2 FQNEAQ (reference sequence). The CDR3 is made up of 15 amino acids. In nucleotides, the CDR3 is TGTGCCAGCAGCTCCGGACTTAGCGTGGTCGGGGAGCTGTTTTTT. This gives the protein CASSSGLSVVGELFF.

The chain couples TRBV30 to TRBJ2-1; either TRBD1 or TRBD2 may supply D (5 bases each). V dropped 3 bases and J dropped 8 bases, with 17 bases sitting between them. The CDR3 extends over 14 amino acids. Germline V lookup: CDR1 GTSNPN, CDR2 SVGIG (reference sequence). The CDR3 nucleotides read TGTGCCTGGAGAGCTGTCCGGGACGTACATGAGCAGTTCTTC. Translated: CAWRAVRDVHEQFF.

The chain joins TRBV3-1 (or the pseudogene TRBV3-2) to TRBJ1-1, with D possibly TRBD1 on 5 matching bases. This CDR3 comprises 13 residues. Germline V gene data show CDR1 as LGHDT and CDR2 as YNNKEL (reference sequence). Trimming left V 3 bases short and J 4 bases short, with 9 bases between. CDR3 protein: CASSQGRGTEAFF. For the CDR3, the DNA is TGTGCCAGCAGCCAGGGACGGGGCACTGAAGCTTTCTTT.

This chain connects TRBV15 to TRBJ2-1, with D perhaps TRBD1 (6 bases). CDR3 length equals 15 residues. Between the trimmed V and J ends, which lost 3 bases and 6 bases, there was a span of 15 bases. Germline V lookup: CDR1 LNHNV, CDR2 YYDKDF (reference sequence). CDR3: CATSRYKTGSNEQFF. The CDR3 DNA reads TGTGCCACCAGCAGGTACAAGACAGGAAGCAATGAGCAGTTCTTC.

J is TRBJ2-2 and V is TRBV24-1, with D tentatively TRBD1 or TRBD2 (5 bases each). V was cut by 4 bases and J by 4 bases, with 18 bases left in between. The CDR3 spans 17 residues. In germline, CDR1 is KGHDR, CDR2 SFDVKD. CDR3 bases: TGTGCCACCAGTGAAACGCAGGGTTCGAGGGCCACCGGGGAGCTGTTTTTT. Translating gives CATSETQGSRATGELFF.

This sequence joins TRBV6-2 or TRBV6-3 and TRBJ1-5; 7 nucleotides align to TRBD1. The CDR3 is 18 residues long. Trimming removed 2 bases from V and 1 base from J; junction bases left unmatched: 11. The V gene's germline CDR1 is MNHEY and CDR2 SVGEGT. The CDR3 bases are TGTGCCAGCAGTTACCTCCAAGCCTCGGGACAGAGCAATCAGCCCCAGCATTTT. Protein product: CASSYLQASGQSNQPQHF.

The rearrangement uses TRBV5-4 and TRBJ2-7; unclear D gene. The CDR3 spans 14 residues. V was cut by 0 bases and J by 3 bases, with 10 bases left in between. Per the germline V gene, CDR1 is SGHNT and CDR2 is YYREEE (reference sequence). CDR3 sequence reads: CASSLAVTGYEQYV. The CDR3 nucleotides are TGTGCCAGCAGCTTGGCCGTTACTGGCTACGAGCAGTACGTC.

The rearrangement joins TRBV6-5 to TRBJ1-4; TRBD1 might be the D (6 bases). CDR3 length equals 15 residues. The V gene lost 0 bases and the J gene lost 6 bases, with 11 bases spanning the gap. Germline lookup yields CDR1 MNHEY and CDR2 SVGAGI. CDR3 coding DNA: TGTGCCAGCAGTTACTCCGGGACACCAGATGAAAAACTGTTTTTT. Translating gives CASSYSGTPDEKLFF.

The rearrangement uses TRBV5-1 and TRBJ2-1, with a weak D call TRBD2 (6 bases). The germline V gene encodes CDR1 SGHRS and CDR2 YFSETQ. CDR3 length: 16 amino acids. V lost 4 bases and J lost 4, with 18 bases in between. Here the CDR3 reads CASSLLFGSGYNEQFF. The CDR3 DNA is TGCGCCAGCAGCCTCCTTTTCGGGAGTGGTTACAATGAGCAGTTCTTC.

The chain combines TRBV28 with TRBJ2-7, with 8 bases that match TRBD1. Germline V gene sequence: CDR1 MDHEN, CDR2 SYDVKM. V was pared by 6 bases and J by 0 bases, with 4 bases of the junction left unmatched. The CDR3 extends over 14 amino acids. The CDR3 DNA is TGTGCCAGCAGGGGAACAGGGGGCTCCTACGAGCAGTACTTC. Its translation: CASRGTGGSYEQYF. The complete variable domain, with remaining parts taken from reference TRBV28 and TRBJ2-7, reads DVKVTQSSRYLVKRTGEKVFLECVQDMDHENMFWYRQDPGLGLRLIYFSYDVKMKEKGDIPEGYSVSREKKERFSLILESASTNQTSMYLCASRGTGGSYEQYFGPGTRLTVT.

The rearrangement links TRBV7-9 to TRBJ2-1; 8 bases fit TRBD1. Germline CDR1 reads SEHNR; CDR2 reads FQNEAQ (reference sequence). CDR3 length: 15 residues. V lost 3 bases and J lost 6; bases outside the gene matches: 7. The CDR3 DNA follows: TGTGCCAGCAGCTTCGCAGGGGGCTTGAGCAATGAGCAGTTCTTC. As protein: CASSFAGGLSNEQFF.

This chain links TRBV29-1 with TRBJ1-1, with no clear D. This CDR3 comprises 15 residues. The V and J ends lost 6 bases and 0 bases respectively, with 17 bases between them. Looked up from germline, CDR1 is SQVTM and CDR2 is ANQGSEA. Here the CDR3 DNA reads TGCAGCGTCAAACGGAGAGAGCTCATGAACACTGAAGCTTTCTTT. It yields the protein CSVKRRELMNTEAFF.

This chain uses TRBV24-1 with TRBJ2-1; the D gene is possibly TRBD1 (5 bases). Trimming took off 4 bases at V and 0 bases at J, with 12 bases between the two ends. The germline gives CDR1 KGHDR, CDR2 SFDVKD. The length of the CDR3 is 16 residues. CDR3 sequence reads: CATSDPQESSYNEQFF. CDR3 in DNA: TGTGCCACCAGTGACCCACAGGAGAGCTCCTACAATGAGCAGTTCTTC.

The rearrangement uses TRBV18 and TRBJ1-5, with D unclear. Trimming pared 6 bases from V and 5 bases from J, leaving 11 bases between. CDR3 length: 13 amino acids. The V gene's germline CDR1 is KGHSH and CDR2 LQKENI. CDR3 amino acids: CASSPRTHQPQHF. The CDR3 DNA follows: TGTGCCAGCTCTCCTAGAACTCATCAGCCCCAGCATTTT.

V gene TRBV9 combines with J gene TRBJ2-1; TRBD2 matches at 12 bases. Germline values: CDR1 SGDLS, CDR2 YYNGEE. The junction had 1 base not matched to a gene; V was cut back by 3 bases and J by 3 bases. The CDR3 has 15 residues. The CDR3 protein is CASSETSGGYNEQFF. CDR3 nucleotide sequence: TGTGCCAGCAGCGAGACTAGCGGGGGCTACAATGAGCAGTTCTTC.

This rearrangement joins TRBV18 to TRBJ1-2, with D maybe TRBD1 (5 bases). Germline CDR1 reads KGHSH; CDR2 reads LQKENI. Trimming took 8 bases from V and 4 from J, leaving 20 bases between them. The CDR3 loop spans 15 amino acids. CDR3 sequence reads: CASPRPGLNGYGYTF. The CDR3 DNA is TGTGCCAGCCCCCGTCCAGGGTTGAACGGCTATGGCTACACCTTC. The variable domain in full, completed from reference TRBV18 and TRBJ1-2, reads NAGVMQNPRHLVRRRGQEARLRCSPMKGHSHVYWYRQLPEEGLKFMVYLQKENIIDESGMPKERFSAEFPKEGPSILRIQQVVRGDSAAYFCASPRPGLNGYGYTFGSGTRLTVV.

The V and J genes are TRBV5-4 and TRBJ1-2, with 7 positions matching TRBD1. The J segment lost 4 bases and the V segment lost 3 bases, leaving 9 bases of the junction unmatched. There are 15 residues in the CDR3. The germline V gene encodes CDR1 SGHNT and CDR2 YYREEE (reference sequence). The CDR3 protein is CASSSEPDRVYGYTF. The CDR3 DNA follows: TGTGCCAGCAGCTCCGAACCAGACAGGGTCTATGGCTACACCTTC.